These T cell receptor beta chains were read from a single sample in a study of blood T cells in healthy people across ages. TCRdb reprocessed the 5' RACE reads via MiXCR and lists one record per CDR3 protein. The sample includes 1.5 million to 1.9 million distinct CDR3 sequences, approximately 43% of them seen just once. Sequenced material: blood. Receptors were obtained from a woman under 30 in good health. Each CDR3 is given with its conserved first and last residue. D genes are given only for firm matches. Clone size is stated in some rows and not others, as once, few, many or a class when expanded.

NA | TRBJ1-2 | many | TRBV18 | CASSGGGFGGGYTF | TGTGCCAGCTCCGGCGGCGGTTTCGGGGGAGGCTACACCTTC
NA | TRBJ2-7 | few | TRBV7-2 | CASRAVYSYEQYF | TGTGCCAGCAGGGCGGTATACTCCTACGAGCAGTACTTC
NA | TRBJ2-7 | few | TRBV6-2/TRBV6-3 | CASTLGGFEQYF | TGTGCCAGCACCCTTGGGGGGTTCGAGCAGTACTTC
TRBD2 | TRBJ2-3 | once | TRBV4-3 | CASRIRWSGARTDTQYF | TGCGCCAGCAGGATCAGATGGAGCGGGGCTAGGACAGATACGCAGTATTTT
NA | TRBJ2-5 | NA | TRBV20-1 | CSASLLRYQETQYF | TGCAGTGCTAGCTTGTTACGTTACCAAGAGACCCAGTACTTC
TRBD2 | TRBJ2-7 | NA | TRBV4-3 | CASSQWTSGRDEQYF | TGCGCCAGCAGCCAATGGACTAGCGGGAGGGACGAGCAGTACTTC
TRBD1 | TRBJ1-1 | NA | TRBV7-9 | CASSLGDRGLGTEAFF | TGTGCCAGCAGCTTAGGGGACAGGGGGCTGGGCACTGAAGCTTTCTTT
NA | TRBJ1-2 | NA | TRBV12-3/TRBV12-4 | CASRARENYGYTF | TGTGCCAGCAGAGCGCGAGAAAACTATGGCTACACCTTC
NA | TRBJ1-2 | NA | TRBV4-3 | CASSQAGTRYGYTF | TGCGCCAGCAGCCAGGCCGGGACACGCTATGGCTACACCTTC
TRBD1 | TRBJ2-3 | NA | TRBV27 | CASRGTGGNTDTQYF | TGTGCCAGCAGGGGGACAGGGGGTAACACAGATACGCAGTATTTT
NA | TRBJ2-5 | few | TRBV4-2 | CASSQDFGGSETQYF | TGTGCCAGCAGCCAAGATTTCGGTGGATCCGAGACCCAGTACTTC
NA | TRBJ1-4 | NA | TRBV7-9 | CASSSTGTGNEKLFF | TGTGCCAGCAGCTCCACCGGGACGGGTAATGAAAAACTGTTTTTT
TRBD1 | TRBJ2-1 | NA | TRBV11-1 | CASSFIQGVYNEQFF | TGTGCCAGCAGCTTTATACAGGGGGTTTACAATGAGCAGTTCTTC
TRBD2 | TRBJ2-1 | once | TRBV5-6 | CASNFTTGLAGGASSYNEQFF | TGTGCCAGCAACTTTACGACGGGTCTAGCGGGGGGAGCGAGCTCCTACAATGAGCAGTTCTTC
NA | TRBJ1-1 | NA | TRBV6-2/TRBV6-3 | CASSFSAMNTEAFF | TGTGCCAGCAGTTTCTCAGCTATGAACACTGAAGCTTTCTTT
TRBD1 | TRBJ2-3 | NA | TRBV7-2 | CASSDRGSDTQYF | TGTGCCAGCTCGGACAGGGGGTCAGATACGCAGTATTTT
TRBD2 | TRBJ2-3 | NA | TRBV4-3 | CASRAGGALDTQYF | TGCGCCAGCAGGGCCGGGGGGGCCTTAGATACGCAGTATTTT
NA | TRBJ2-7 | few | TRBV4-3 | CASSQVGAGLDEQYF | TGCGCCAGCAGCCAAGTTGGTGCTGGTCTCGACGAGCAGTACTTC
TRBD1 | TRBJ1-5 | few | TRBV5-6 | CASSRTGKQPQHF | TGTGCCAGCAGCCGGACAGGGAAGCAGCCCCAGCATTTT
NA | TRBJ1-2 | NA | TRBV7-2 | CASSLVGGAGYGYTF | TGTGCCAGCAGCTTAGTAGGGGGGGCCGGCTATGGCTACACCTTC
TRBD2 | TRBJ2-3 | NA | TRBV20-1 | CSASASGRNTQYF | TGCAGTGCTAGTGCTAGCGGGAGAAATACGCAGTATTTT
TRBD2 | TRBJ2-1 | NA | TRBV12-3/TRBV12-4 | CATGLAGVWDEQFF | TGTGCCACTGGACTAGCGGGAGTTTGGGATGAGCAGTTCTTC
TRBD2 | TRBJ2-3 | NA | TRBV25-1 | CASSDRTSGTSSTDTQYF | TGTGCCAGCAGTGACCGGACTAGCGGGACCTCTAGCACAGATACGCAGTATTTT
NA | TRBJ1-4 | NA | TRBV20-1 | CSASSGALKEKLFF | TGCAGTGCTAGCTCCGGGGCTTTAAAGGAAAAACTGTTTTTT
TRBD1 | TRBJ1-2 | few | TRBV5-8 | CASSHPGGSGYTF | TGTGCCAGCAGCCATCCAGGGGGCTCTGGCTACACCTTC
TRBD1 | TRBJ2-5 | NA | TRBV6-5 | CASSRDSTGETQYF | TGTGCCAGCAGCCGGGACAGCACGGGGGAGACCCAGTACTTC
NA | TRBJ1-4 | NA | TRBV3-1 | CASRHSDRRLFF | TGTGCCAGCAGGCACTCGGACAGAAGACTGTTTTTT
TRBD2 | TRBJ2-4 | NA | TRBV7-8 | CASSFSRLAGGEAKNIQYF | TGTGCCAGCAGCTTCAGCAGGCTAGCGGGGGGTGAGGCCAAAAACATTCAGTACTTC
TRBD2 | TRBJ2-1 | few | TRBV6-2/TRBV6-3 | CASSLSGSLKYNEQFF | TGTGCCAGCAGCCTTAGCGGGTCGCTTAAGTACAATGAGCAGTTCTTC
TRBD2 | TRBJ2-5 | NA | TRBV6-2/TRBV6-3 | CASSSYRLAGETQYF | TGTGCCAGCAGTTCCTACCGACTAGCGGGAGAGACCCAGTACTTC
NA | TRBJ2-4 | NA | TRBV29-1 | CSAGGRAKNIQYF | TGCAGCGCCGGGGGCCGAGCCAAAAACATTCAGTACTTC
NA | TRBJ2-5 | NA | TRBV7-9 | CASSSVEETQYF | TGTGCCAGCAGCTCCGTGGAAGAGACCCAGTACTTC
NA | TRBJ2-1 | few | TRBV4-1 | CASSQPSDEQFF | TGCGCCAGCAGCCAACCGAGCGATGAGCAGTTCTTC
TRBD1 | TRBJ2-5 | NA | TRBV4-3 | CASSKQTGEETQCF | TGCGCCAGCAGCAAACAGACAGGGGAAGAGACCCAGTGCTTC
NA | TRBJ2-7 | once | TRBV6-5 | CASSTRDSPSSYEQYF | TGTGCCAGCAGTACCCGAGACAGTCCGAGCTCCTACGAGCAGTACTTC
TRBD1 | TRBJ2-3 | NA | TRBV6-1 | CASSEGTGGTQYF | TGTGCCAGCAGCGAAGGGACAGGGGGTACGCAGTATTTT
NA | TRBJ1-4 | once | TRBV6-1 | CASTRDNEKLFF | TGTGCCAGCACCAGAGATAATGAAAAACTGTTTTTT
NA | TRBJ2-5 | NA | TRBV27 | CASSWFGEQYF | TGTGCCAGCAGTTGGTTCGGTGAGCAGTACTTC
TRBD2 | TRBJ2-3 | few | TRBV20-1 | CSARAPGLAGGTDTQYF | TGCAGTGCTCGTGCCCCGGGACTAGCGGGAGGCACAGATACGCAGTATTTT
TRBD1 | TRBJ2-5 | NA | TRBV7-2 | CASSSQKDRGRYNEQYF | TGTGCCAGCAGCTCACAAAAGGACAGGGGGAGATACAATGAGCAGTACTTC
NA | TRBJ1-3 | NA | TRBV4-1 | CASSHQQASRDTIYF | TGCGCCAGCAGCCATCAACAGGCCTCGAGGGACACCATATATTTT